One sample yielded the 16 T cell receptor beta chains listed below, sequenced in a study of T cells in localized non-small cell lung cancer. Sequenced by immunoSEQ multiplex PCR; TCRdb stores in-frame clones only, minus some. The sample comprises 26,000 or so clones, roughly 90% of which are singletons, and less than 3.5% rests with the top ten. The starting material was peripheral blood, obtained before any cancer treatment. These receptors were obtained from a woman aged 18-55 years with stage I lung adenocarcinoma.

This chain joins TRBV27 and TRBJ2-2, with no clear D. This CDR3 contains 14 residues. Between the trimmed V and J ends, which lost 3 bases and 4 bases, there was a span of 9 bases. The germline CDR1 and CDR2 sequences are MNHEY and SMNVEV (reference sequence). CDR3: CASSLSGATGELFF. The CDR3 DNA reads TGTGCCAGCAGTTTGTCGGGCGCCACCGGGGAGCTGTTTTTT.

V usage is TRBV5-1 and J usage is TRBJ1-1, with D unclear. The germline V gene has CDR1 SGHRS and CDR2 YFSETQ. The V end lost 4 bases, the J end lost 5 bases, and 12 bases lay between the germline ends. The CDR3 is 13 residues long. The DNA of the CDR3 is TGCGCCAGCAGCAAGGACCTTCAGACTGAAGCTTTCTTT. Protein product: CASSKDLQTEAFF.

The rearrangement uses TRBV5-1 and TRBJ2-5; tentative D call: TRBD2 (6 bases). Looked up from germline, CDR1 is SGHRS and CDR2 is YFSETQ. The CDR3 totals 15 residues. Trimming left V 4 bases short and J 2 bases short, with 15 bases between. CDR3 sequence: CASSPGTGFQETQYF. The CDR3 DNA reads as TGCGCCAGCAGCCCCGGGACTGGGTTTCAAGAGACCCAGTACTTC.

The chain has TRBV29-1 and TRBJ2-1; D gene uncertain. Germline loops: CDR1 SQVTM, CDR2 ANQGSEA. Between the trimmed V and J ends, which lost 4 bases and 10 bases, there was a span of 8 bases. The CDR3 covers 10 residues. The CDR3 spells CSVARVEQFF. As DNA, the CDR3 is TGCAGCGTTGCCCGCGTGGAGCAGTTCTTC.

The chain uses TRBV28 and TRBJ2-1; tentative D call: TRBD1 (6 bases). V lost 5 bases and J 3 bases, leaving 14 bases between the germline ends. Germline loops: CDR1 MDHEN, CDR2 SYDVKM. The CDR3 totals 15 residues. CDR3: CASSRPGDHYNEQFF. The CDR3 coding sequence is TGTGCCAGCAGTAGGCCAGGGGACCACTACAATGAGCAGTTCTTC.

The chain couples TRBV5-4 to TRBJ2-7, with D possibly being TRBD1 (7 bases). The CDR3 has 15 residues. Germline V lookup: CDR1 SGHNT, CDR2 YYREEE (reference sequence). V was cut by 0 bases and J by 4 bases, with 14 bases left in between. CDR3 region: CASSLVRDSGYEQYF. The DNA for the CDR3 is TGTGCCAGCAGCTTGGTTCGGGACAGCGGGTACGAGCAGTACTTC.

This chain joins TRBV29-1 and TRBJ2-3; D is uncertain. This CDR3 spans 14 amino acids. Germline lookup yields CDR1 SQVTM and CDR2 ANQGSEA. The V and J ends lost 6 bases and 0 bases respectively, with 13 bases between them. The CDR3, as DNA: TGCAGCGTCCCCCGACGCGAAAGCACAGATACGCAGTATTTT. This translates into CSVPRRESTDTQYF.

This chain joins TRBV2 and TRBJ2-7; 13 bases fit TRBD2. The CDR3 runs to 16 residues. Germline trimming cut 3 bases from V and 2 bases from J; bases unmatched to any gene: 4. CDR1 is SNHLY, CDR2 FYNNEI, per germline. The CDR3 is CASSDGLAGDAYEQYF. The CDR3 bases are TGTGCCAGCAGTGATGGACTAGCGGGGGACGCCTACGAGCAGTACTTC. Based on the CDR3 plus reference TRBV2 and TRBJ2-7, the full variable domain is EPEVTQTPSHQVTQMGQEVILRCVPISNHLYFYWYRQILGQKVEFLVSFYNNEISEKSEIFDDQFSVERPDGSNFTLKIRSTKLEDSAMYFCASSDGLAGDAYEQYFGPGTRLTVT.

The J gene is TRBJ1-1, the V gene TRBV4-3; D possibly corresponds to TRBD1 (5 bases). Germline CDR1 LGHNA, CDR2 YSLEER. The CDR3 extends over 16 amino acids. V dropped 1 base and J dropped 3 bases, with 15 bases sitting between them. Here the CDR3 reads CASSQVPPREDTEAFF. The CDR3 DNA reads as TGCGCCAGCAGCCAAGTACCCCCCAGGGAGGACACTGAAGCTTTCTTT.

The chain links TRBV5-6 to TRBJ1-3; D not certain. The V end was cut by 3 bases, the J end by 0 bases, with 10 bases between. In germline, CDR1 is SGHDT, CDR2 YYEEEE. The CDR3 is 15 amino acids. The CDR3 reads CASSSPTSSGNTIYF. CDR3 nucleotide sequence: TGTGCCAGCAGCTCACCGACCTCCTCTGGAAACACCATATATTTT.

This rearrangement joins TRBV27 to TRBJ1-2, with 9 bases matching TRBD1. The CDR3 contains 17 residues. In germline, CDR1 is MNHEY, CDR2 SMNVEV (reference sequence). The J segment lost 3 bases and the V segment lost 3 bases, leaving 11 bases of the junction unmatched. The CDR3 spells CASSFAGTGNNDYGYTF. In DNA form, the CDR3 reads TGTGCCAGCAGTTTTGCCGGGACAGGGAACAATGACTATGGCTACACCTTC.

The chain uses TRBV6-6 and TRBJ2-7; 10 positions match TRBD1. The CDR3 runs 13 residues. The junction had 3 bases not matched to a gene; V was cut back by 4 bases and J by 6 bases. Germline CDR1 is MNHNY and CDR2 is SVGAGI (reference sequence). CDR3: CASSWTGGSEQYF. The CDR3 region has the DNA TGTGCCAGCAGTTGGACAGGGGGAAGCGAGCAGTACTTC.

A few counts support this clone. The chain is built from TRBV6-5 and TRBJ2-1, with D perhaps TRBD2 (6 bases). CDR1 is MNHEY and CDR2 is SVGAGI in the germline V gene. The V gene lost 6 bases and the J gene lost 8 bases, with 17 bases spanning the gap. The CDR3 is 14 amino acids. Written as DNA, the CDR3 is TGTGCCAGCAGATCGGGGAGGTTTAGGGATGAGCAGTTCTTC. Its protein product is CASRSGRFRDEQFF.

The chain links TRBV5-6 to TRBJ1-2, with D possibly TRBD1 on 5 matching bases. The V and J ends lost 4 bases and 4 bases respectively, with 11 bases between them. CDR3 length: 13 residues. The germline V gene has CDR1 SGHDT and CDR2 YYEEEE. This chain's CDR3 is CASSQTELYGYTF. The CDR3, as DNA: TGTGCCAGCAGCCAGACAGAACTCTATGGCTACACCTTC. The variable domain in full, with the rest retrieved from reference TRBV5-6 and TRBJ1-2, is DAGVTQSPTHLIKTRGQQVTLRCSPKSGHDTVSWYQQALGQGPQFIFQYYEEEERQRGNFPDRFSGHQFPNYSSELNVNALLLGDSALYLCASSQTELYGYTFGSGTRLTVV.

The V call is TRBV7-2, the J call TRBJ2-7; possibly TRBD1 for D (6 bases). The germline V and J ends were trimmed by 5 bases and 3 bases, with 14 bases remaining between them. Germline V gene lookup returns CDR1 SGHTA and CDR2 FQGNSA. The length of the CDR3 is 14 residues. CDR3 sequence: CASSRTVHNYEQYF. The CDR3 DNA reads TGTGCCAGCAGCCGGACAGTGCACAACTACGAGCAGTACTTC.

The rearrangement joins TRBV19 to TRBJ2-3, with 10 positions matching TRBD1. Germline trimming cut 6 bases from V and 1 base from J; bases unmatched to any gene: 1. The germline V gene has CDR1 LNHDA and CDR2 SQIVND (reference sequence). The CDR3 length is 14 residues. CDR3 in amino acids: CASRDRGGTDTQYF. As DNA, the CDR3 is TGTGCCAGTAGGGACAGGGGGGGCACAGATACGCAGTATTTT.